This TCR beta chain comes out of a study of blood T cell repertoires in COVID-19. Study information: Nucleic acid was either cDNA or gDNA, and it came from T cells, B-cell-depleted T cells, or PBMCs.

The assay was immunoSEQ multiplex PCR, and TCRdb's table has in-frame clones only and misses some. The repertoire includes around 55,000 clones, approximately 90% of them detected once, and 1.4% sits in the top ten. Germline CDR1 and CDR2: SNHLY and FYNNEI. This CDR3 region has 14 residues. The V and J ends lost 6 bases and 3 bases, in that order; junction bases with no gene match: 7. The chain carries TRBV2 and TRBJ1-1; 7 bases are a match to TRBD1. This clonotype was obtained from a man aged 55 to 70 with acute or convalescent COVID-19. Sample: peripheral blood. The CDR3 sequence is CASRETGRDTEAFF. The CDR3, as DNA: TGTGCCAGCAGGGAGACAGGGCGGGACACTGAAGCTTTCTTT.